Here is one T cell receptor (beta chain) with its context. The V gene lost 0 bases and the J gene lost 3 bases, with 31 bases spanning the gap. Germline loops: CDR1 GTSNPN, CDR2 SVGIG (reference sequence). CDR3 size: 21 residues. This entry comes from a study of OX40 agonist ivuxolimab in advanced cancers. TCRdb keeps only in-frame clones here, not all; method: immunoSEQ multiplex PCR. Of more than 50,000 clones listed, roughly 80% are singletons. The receptor was isolated from an adult with an advanced solid tumor such as melanoma, head and neck, liver or kidney cancer. The genes are TRBV30 and TRBJ2-3; tentatively, D is TRBD1 (9 bases). The sequences come from CD4+ or CD8+ T cells sorted from blood, collected in a trial of the OX40 agonist ivuxolimab. The CDR3, as DNA: TGTGCCTGGAGTGTACGAGACAGGGGGAGAAGCGGGAGCCCCCGGACAGATACGCAGTATTTT. It is translated as CAWSVRDRGRSGSPRTDTQYF.